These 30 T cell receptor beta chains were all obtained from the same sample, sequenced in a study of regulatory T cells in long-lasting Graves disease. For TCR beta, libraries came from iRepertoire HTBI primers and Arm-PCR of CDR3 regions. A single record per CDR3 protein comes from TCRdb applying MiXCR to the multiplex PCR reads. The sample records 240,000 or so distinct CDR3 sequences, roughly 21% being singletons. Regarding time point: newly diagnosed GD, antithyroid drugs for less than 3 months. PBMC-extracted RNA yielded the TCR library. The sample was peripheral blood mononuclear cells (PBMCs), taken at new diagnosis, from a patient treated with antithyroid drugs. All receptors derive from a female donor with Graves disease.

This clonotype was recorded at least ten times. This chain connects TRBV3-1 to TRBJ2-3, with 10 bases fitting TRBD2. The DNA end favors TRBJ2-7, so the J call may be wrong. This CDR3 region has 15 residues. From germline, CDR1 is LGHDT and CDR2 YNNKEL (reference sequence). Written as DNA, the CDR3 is TGTGCCAGCAGCCAAATACCTAGCGGGGGTTACGAGCAGTACTTC. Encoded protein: CASSQIPSGGYEQYF.

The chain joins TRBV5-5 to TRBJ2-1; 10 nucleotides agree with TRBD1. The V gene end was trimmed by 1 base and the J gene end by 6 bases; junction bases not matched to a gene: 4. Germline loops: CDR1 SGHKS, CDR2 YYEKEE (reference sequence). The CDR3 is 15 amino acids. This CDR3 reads CASSLTGQGINEQFF. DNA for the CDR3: TGTGCCAGCAGCTTGACGGGACAGGGGATCAATGAGCAGTTCTTC.

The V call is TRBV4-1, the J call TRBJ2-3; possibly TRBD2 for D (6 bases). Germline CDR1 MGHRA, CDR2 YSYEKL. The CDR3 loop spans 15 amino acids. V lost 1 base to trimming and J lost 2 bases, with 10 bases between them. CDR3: CASSQVGTPTDTQYF. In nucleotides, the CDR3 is TGCGCCAGCAGCCAAGTAGGGACTCCCACAGATACGCAGTATTTT.

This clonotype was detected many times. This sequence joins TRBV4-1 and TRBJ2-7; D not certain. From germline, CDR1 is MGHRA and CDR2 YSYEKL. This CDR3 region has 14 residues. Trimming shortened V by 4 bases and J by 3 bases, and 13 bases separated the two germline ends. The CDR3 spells CASSPRTENYEQYF. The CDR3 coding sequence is TGCGCCAGCAGCCCGAGGACGGAGAACTACGAGCAGTACTTC.

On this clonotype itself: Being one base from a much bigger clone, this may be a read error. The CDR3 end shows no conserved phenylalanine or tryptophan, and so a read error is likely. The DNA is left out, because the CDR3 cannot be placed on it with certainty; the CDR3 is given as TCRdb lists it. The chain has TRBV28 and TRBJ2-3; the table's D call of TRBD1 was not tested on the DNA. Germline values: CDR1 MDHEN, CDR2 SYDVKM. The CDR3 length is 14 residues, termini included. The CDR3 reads CASSLGTFPETQYL.

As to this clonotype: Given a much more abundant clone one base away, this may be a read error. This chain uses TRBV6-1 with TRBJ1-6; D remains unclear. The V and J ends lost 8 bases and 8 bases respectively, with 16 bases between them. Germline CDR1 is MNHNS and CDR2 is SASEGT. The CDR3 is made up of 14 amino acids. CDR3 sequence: CASGTGVGDSPLHF. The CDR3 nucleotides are TGTGCCAGCGGTACTGGGGTCGGGGATTCACCCCTCCACTTT.

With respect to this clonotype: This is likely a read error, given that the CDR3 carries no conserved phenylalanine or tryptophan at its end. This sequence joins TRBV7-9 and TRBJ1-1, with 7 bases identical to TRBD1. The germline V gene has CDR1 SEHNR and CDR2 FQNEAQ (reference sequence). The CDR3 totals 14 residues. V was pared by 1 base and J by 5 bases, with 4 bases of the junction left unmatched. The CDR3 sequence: CASSLDRGKTEAFL. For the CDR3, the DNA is TGTGCCAGCAGCTTAGACAGGGGTAAAACTGAAGCTTTCTTA.

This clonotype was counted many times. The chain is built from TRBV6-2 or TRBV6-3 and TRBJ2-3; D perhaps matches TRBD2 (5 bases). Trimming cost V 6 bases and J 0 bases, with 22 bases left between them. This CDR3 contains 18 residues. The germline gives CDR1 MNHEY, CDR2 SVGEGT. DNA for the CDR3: TGTGCCAGCAGCCTCGACCAGAGGGCAGCAGCTAGCACAGATACGCAGTATTTT. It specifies CASSLDQRAAASTDTQYF.

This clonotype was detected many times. The CDR3 protein is CASSLSSSDTQYF. The CDR3 DNA sequence: TGTGCCAGCAGTTTATCGTCGTCAGATACGCAGTATTTT. This chain connects TRBV12-3 or TRBV12-4 to TRBJ2-3; D ambiguous. V was pared by 2 bases and J by 4 bases, with 7 bases between. The CDR3 length is 13 residues.

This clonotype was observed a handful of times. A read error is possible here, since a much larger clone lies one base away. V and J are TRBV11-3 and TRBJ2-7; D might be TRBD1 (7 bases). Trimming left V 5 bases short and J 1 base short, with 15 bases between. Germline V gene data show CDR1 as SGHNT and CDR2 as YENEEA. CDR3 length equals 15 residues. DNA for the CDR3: TGTGCCAGCAGCCGGAGGGGGACAGCTTCCTACGAGCAGTACGTC. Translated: CASSRRGTASYEQYV.

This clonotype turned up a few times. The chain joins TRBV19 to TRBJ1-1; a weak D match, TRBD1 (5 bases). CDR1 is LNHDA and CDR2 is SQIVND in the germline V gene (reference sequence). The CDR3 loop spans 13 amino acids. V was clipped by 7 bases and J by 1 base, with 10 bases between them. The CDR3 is CASMYRTNTEAFF. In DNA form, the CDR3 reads TGTGCCAGTATGTACAGGACGAACACTGAAGCTTTCTTT.

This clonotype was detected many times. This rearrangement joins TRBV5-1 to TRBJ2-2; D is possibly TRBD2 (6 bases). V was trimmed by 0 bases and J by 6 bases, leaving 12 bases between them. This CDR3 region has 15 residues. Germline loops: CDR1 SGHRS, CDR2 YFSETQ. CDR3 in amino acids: CASSLGRRDSGELFF. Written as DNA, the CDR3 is TGCGCCAGCAGCTTGGGACGGAGGGACTCCGGGGAGCTGTTTTTT.

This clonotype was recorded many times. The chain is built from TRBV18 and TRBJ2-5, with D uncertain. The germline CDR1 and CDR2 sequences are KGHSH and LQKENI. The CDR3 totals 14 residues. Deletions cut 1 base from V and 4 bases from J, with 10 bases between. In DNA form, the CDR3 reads TGTGCCAGCTCACCACGGAAGTCCCTAGAGACCCAGTACTTC. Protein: CASSPRKSLETQYF. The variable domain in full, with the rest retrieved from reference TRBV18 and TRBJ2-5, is NAGVMQNPRHLVRRRGQEARLRCSPMKGHSHVYWYRQLPEEGLKFMVYLQKENIIDESGMPKERFSAEFPKEGPSILRIQQVVRGDSAAYFCASSPRKSLETQYFGPGTRLLVL.

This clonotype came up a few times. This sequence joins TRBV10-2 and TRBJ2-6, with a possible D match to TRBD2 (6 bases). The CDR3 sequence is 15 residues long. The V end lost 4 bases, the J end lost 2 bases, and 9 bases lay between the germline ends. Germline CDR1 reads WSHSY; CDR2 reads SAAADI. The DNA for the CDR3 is TGCGCCAGCAGTGTCGCGGGGACTGGGGCCAACGTCCTGACTTTC. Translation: CASSVAGTGANVLTF.

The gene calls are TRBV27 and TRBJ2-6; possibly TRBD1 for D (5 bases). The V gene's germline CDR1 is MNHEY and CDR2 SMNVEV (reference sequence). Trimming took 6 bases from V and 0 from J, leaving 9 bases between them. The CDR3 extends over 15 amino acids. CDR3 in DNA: TGTGCCAGCAGCATAGGGGCCTCTGGGGCCAACGTCCTGACTTTC. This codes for CASSIGASGANVLTF.

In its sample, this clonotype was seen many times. For the CDR3, the DNA is TGTGCCAGCAGCTTAAGGGAGGGCCAAATCCGAACAGATACGCAGTATTTT. Its protein product is CASSLREGQIRTDTQYF. J is TRBJ2-3 and V is TRBV11-2, with 7 bases fitting TRBD2. The CDR3 extends over 17 amino acids. V dropped 2 bases and J dropped 3; count of bases not matched to a gene: 11. Germline CDR1 SGHAT, CDR2 FQNNGV.

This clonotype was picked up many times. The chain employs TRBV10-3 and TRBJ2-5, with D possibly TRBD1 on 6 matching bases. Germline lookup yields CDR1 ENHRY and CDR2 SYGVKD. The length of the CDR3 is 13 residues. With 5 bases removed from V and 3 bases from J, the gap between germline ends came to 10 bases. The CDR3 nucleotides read TGTGCCATCAGTAAGGACAGTAAAGAGACCCAGTACTTC. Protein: CAISKDSKETQYF.

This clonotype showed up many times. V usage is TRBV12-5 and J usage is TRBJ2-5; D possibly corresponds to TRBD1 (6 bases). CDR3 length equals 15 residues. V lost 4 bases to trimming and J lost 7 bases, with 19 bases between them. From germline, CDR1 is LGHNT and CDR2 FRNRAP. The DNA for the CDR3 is TGTGCTAGTGGTTCCCGAGGACAGACAACAGCGACCCAGTACTTC. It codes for CASGSRGQTTATQYF.

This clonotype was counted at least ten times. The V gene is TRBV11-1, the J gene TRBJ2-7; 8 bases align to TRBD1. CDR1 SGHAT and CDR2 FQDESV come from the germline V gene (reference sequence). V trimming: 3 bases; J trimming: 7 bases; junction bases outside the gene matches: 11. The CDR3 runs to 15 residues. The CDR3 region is CASSLRRTGPWEQYF. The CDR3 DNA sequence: TGTGCCAGCAGCTTGAGAAGGACAGGGCCCTGGGAGCAGTACTTC.

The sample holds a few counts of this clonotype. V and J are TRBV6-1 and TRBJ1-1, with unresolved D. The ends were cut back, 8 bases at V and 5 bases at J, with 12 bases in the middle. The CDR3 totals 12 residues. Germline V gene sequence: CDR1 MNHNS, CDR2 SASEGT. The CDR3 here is CASSGVGTEAFF. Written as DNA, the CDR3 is TGTGCCAGCTCTGGTGTTGGGACTGAAGCTTTCTTT.

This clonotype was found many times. The DNA of the CDR3 is TGTGCCAGCAGCGGCACAGGGATCACTGAAGCTTTCTTT. Its translation is CASSGTGITEAFF. The chain couples TRBV2 to TRBJ1-1, with a tentative D call TRBD1 (6 bases). The germline V gene has CDR1 SNHLY and CDR2 FYNNEI. With 6 bases removed from V and 4 bases from J, the gap between germline ends came to 12 bases. The CDR3 is 13 residues long.

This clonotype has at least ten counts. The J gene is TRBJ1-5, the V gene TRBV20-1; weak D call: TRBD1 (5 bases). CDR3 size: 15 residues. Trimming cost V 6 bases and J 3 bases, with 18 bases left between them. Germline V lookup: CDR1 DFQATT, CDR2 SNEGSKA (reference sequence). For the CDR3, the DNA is TGCAGTGCCCTCTATGGTAGGGGCCCCAATCAGCCCCAGCATTTT. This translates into CSALYGRGPNQPQHF.

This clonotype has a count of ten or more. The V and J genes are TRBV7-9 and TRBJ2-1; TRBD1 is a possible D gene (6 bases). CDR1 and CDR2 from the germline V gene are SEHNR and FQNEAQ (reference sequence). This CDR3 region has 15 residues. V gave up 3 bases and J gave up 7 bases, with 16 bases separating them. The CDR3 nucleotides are TGTGCCAGCAGCTTCCGGGACATGGTAAAGAATGAGCAGTTCTTC. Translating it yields CASSFRDMVKNEQFF.

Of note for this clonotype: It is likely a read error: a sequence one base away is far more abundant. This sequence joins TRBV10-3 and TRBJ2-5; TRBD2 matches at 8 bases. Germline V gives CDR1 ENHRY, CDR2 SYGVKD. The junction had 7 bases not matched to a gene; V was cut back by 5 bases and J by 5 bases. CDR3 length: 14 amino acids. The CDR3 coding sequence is TGTGCCATCAGTCCGGGACTAGTCAGGGAGACCCAGTACTTC. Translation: CAISPGLVRETQYF.

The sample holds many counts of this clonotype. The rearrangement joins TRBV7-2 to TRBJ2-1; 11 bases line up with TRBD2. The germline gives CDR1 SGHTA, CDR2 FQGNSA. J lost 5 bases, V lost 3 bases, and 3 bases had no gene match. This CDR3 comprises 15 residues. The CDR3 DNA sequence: TGTGCCAGCAGCTTGACTAGCGGGACTAACAATGAGCAGTTCTTC. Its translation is CASSLTSGTNNEQFF. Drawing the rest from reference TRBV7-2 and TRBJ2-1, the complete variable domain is GAGVSQSPSNKVTEKGKDVELRCDPISGHTALYWYRQSLGQGLEFLIYFQGNSAPDKSGLPSDRFSAERTGGSVSTLTIQRTQQEDSAVYLCASSLTSGTNNEQFFGPGTRLTVL.

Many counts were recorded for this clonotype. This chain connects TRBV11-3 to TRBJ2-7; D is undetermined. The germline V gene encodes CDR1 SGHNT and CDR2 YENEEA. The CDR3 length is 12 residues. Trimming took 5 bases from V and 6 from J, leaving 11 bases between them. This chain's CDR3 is CASSLGSTEQYF. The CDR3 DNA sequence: TGTGCCAGCAGCCTCGGTAGCACCGAGCAGTACTTC.

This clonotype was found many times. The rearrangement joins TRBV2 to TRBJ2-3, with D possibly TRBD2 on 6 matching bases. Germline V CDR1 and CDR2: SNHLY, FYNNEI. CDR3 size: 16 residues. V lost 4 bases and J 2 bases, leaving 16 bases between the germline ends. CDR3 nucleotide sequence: TGTGCCAGCAGTGTTTTTCTAGCGAGATACACAGATACGCAGTATTTT. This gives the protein CASSVFLARYTDTQYF.

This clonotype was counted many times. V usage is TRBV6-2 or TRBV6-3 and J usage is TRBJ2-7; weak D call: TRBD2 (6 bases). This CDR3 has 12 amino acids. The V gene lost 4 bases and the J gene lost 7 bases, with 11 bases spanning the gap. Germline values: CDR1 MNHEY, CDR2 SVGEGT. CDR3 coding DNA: TGTGCCAGCAGTTTTCGGGAGAGGGAGCAGTACTTC. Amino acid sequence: CASSFREREQYF.

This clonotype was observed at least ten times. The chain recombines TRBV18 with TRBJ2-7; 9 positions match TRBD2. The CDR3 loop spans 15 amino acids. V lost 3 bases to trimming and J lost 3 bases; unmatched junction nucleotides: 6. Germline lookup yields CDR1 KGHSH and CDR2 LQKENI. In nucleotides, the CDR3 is TGTGCCAGCTCACCCTATAGCGGGAGAGACTACGAGCAGTACTTC. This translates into CASSPYSGRDYEQYF.

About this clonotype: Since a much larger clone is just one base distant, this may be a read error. Here the CDR3 DNA reads TGTGCCAGCAGCCCCAGTGGGGCGGGTTATCAAGAGACCCAGTACTTC. Translating gives CASSPSGAGYQETQYF. The gene calls are TRBV4-2 and TRBJ2-1; D may correspond to TRBD1 or TRBD2 (5 bases each). The DNA end favors TRBJ2-5, so the J call may be wrong. Germline V gene lookup returns CDR1 LGHNA and CDR2 YNFKEQ. The CDR3 contains 16 residues.